There are a few counts of the clone carrying this T cell receptor (beta chain). The sample originates from a study of T-cell reconstitution after alpha-beta-depleted transplantation in children. V lost 5 bases, J lost 10 bases, and 7 bases stayed unmatched. The length of the CDR3 is 13 residues. Germline CDR1 is LGHDT and CDR2 is YNNKEL (reference sequence). A TCRbeta library incorporating unique molecular identifiers was prepared. TCRdb fed the PCR reads into MiXCR, producing one record per CDR3 protein. The table shows about 340,000 distinct CDR3 sequences, with roughly 14% occurring only once. The sequence was obtained from a human donor who donated a stem cell graft to a child with Fanconi anemia. The sequencing here drew on PBMCs, taken from the stem cell graft. The V call is TRBV3-1, the J call TRBJ2-1; 8 bases map to TRBD2. In DNA form, the CDR3 reads TGTGCCAGCAGCGACGGGGGGGCGAGCGAGCAGTTCTTC. Protein product: CASSDGGASEQFF.